This record concerns one T cell receptor beta chain sequence. The antigen remains undetermined. Researchers generated cDNA in eight separate reactions per sample. TCRdb re-called the 5' RACE reads and catalogs CDR3 proteins one per entry, DNA excluded. The table lists 400,000 to 500,000 distinct CDR3 sequences. This entry comes from a study of monozygotic twins with inflammatory bowel disease. Blood samples of approximately 2.5 ml were drawn from every donor. In germline, CDR1 is SGHDT, CDR2 YYEEEE. This CDR3 contains 14 residues. Study-wide findings and caveats: In these data, no single strong IBD-associated signal or clonotype received support. Compared with healthy twins, IBD patients shared fewer clonotypes with others, especially with disease activity.

The chain combines TRBV5-6 with TRBJ2-5; TCRdb's D call of TRBD1 is untestable without DNA. The sample was blood. The sequence came from a human donor with ulcerative colitis or Crohn's disease, or a healthy co-twin of an affected twin (not recorded which). CDR3 loop: CASSSVGDAETQYF.